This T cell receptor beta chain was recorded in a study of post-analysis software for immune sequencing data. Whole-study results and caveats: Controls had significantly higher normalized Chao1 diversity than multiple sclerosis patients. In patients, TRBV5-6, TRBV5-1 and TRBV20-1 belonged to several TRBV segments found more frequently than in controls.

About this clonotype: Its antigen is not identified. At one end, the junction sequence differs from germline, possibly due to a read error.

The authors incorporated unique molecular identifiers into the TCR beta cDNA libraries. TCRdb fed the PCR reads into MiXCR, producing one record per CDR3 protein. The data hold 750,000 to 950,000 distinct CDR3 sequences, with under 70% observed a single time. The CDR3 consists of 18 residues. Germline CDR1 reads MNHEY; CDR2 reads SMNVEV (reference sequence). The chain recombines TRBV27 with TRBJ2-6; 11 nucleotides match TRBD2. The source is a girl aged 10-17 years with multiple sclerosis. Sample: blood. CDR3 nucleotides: TGTGCCAGCAGTCCAAGACTAGCGGGGAGCTCTGGGGCCAACGTCCGGACTTTC. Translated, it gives CASSPRLAGSSGANVRTF.